The TCR beta chain described here comes from a study of cytomegalovirus exposure and HLA in healthy donors. Regarding the study as a whole: Follow-up analysis seemed to connect common viral pathogens with several of the most significant clusters identified. Later analysis indicated greater clonal expansion among HLA-associated TCR beta chains than among equally common other chains.

In the PCR, 60 Vbeta and 13 Jbeta primers were used. The assay was immunoSEQ multiplex PCR, and TCRdb's table has in-frame clones only and misses some. This table lists about 46,000 clones. Details on this clone: What it recognizes is unknown.

This sequence was found in a middle-aged woman in good health and CMV-seronegative. The sample was PBMCs.

The CDR3 loop reads CASSFVAGGPWDEQYF. DNA of the CDR3: TGTGCCAGCAGTTTCGTGGCGGGAGGGCCTTGGGACGAGCAGTACTTC. The V call is TRBV28, the J call TRBJ2-7; TRBD2 agrees at 9 bases. The trim removed 3 bases at V and 5 bases at J, leaving 11 bases unmatched. The CDR3 runs 16 residues. The germline gives CDR1 MDHEN, CDR2 SYDVKM.